This T cell receptor beta chain was recorded in a study of T cells in Graves' hyperthyroidism and ophthalmopathy. TCR beta CDR3 regions were amplified from RNA transcripts. Researchers ran a first-round RT-PCR on the TCR CDR3 using the HTBI primer set. TCRdb used MiXCR to reprocess the multiplex PCR reads, holding one entry per CDR3 protein. The sample includes around 600,000 distinct CDR3 sequences, 16% of them seen just once. Germline CDR1 and CDR2: SNHLY and FYNNEI. V lost 6 bases and J lost 7, with 18 bases in between. The CDR3 loop spans 15 amino acids. The chain employs TRBV2 and TRBJ2-2; D assignment may be TRBD1 or TRBD2 (5 bases each). The specimen was blood. The TCR originated in a woman aged 40 to 49 with Graves' ophthalmopathy. As DNA, the CDR3 is TGTGCCAGCAGAGCCCCTACTGGGGGTAACGGGGAGCTGTTTTTT. Translation gives CASRAPTGGNGELFF.